This T cell receptor (beta chain) was profiled in a study of blood T cell repertoires in COVID-19. Study information: Donors in the United States, Italy and Spain gave samples during acute or convalescent COVID-19.

In the authors' methods: Amplifying reference gene primers gave estimates of nucleated cell counts. Sequenced by immunoSEQ multiplex PCR; TCRdb stores in-frame clones only, minus some. That table is the source of V, J and clone size, and D and trimming were worked out from the DNA. The data show 100,000 to 150,000 clones, with approximately 82% seen just once and 5.5% to 6% held by the top ten. The material sequenced was peripheral blood. The sequence derives from an elderly man with active or convalescent COVID-19.

As DNA, the CDR3 is TGTGCCAGCAGCGTAGGCAGGAGCACAGATACGCAGTATTTT. Residues: CASSVGRSTDTQYF. V is TRBV9 and J is TRBJ2-3; D gene unclear. Trimming removed 0 bases from V and 0 bases from J, with 5 bases in between. This CDR3 contains 14 residues. CDR1 is SGDLS, CDR2 YYNGEE, per germline.